The next 23 T cell receptor beta chains were all read from a single sample in a study of blood T cell repertoires in COVID-19. Sequencing was performed with immunoSEQ multiplex PCR; in TCRdb, only in-frame clones are kept and a portion is missing. The repertoire holds 70,000 to 90,000 clones, around 78% seen once, with roughly an eighth in the top ten. Sequenced material: peripheral blood. The receptors derive from a human donor in a cohort sampled during active COVID-19.

The J gene is TRBJ1-3, the V gene TRBV7-9; D gene unclear. The V end was cut by 2 bases, the J end by 0 bases, with 11 bases between. Germline loops: CDR1 SEHNR, CDR2 FQNEAQ (reference sequence). The CDR3 is 16 amino acids. The CDR3 sequence is CASSLRIDNSGNTIYF. The CDR3 nucleotides read TGTGCCAGCAGCTTACGAATCGACAACTCTGGAAACACCATATATTTT.

This clone has a single count. The chain employs TRBV24-1 and TRBJ2-7; TRBD2 agrees at 7 bases. Germline assignment: CDR1 KGHDR and CDR2 SFDVKD. This CDR3 is 12 amino acids long. The V segment lost 9 bases and the J segment 6 bases; nucleotides outside the gene matches: 7. CDR3 residues: CATRAGDGEQYF. The CDR3 DNA sequence: TGTGCCACCCGGGCGGGGGACGGCGAGCAGTACTTC.

The chain combines TRBV28 with TRBJ2-5, with 12 bases identical to TRBD2. J was trimmed by 5 bases and V by 2 bases; bases with no gene match: 3. The CDR3 runs to 15 residues. Germline V gene sequence: CDR1 MDHEN, CDR2 SYDVKM. As DNA, the CDR3 is TGTGCCAGCAGTTTAAGGACTAGCGGGGCTGAGACCCAGTACTTC. Protein: CASSLRTSGAETQYF.

The chain employs TRBV7-2 and TRBJ2-3; D is ambiguous. The germline V gene has CDR1 SGHTA and CDR2 FQGNSA. V was cut by 1 base and J by 2 bases, with 10 bases left in between. The CDR3 is made up of 15 amino acids. CDR3 sequence reads: CASSLEARPTDTQYF. CDR3 DNA sequence: TGTGCCAGCAGCTTAGAGGCCAGGCCCACAGATACGCAGTATTTT.

The chain has TRBV5-1 and TRBJ2-3; the D gene is possibly TRBD2 (5 bases). The CDR3 spans 14 residues. CDR1 is SGHRS, CDR2 YFSETQ, per germline. V was clipped by 4 bases and J by 5 bases, with 14 bases between them. The CDR3 bases are TGCGCCAGCAGCCTGACTACATCCGGAGATACGCAGTATTTT. It specifies CASSLTTSGDTQYF.

The V and J genes are TRBV12-3 or TRBV12-4 and TRBJ2-1, with TRBD2 matching over 7 bases. J gave up 6 bases and V 6 bases, and 5 bases lay outside the gene matches. The CDR3 spans 13 residues. CDR3 loop: CASRPAGPNEQFF. The CDR3 DNA is TGTGCCAGCAGACCAGCGGGGCCCAATGAGCAGTTCTTC.

This clone was counted a few times. The chain combines TRBV11-3 with TRBJ2-1; D unclear. The CDR3 length is 14 residues. Per the germline V gene, CDR1 is SGHNT and CDR2 is YENEEA. Trimming cost V 2 bases and J 8 bases, with 13 bases left between them. The CDR3 region has the DNA TGTGCCAGCAGCTTAACCGGTCATCCCGATGAGCAGTTCTTC. Protein: CASSLTGHPDEQFF.

This clone was counted between two and nine times. This chain links TRBV5-1 with TRBJ1-1; 9 nucleotides match TRBD1. Losses at the gene ends were 4 bases for V and 10 bases for J; bases not matched to a gene: 8. Germline V gene data show CDR1 as SGHRS and CDR2 as YFSETQ. CDR3 length: 13 amino acids. The CDR3 bases are TGCGCCAGCAGCCTCGGACAGGGGCAAGGAGCTTTCTTT. Protein: CASSLGQGQGAFF.

The chain carries TRBV7-9 and TRBJ2-5, with 10 nucleotides matching TRBD1. The CDR3 contains 14 residues. The junction had 3 bases not matched to a gene; V was cut back by 3 bases and J by 5 bases. From germline, CDR1 is SEHNR and CDR2 FQNEAQ (reference sequence). The CDR3 loop reads CASSFGTGVETQYF. CDR3 sequence (DNA): TGTGCCAGCAGCTTTGGGACAGGGGTGGAGACCCAGTACTTC. The variable domain in full, with the rest retrieved from reference TRBV7-9 and TRBJ2-5, is DTGVSQNPRHKITKRGQNVTFRCDPISEHNRLYWYRQTLGQGPEFLTYFQNEAQLEKSRLLSDRFSAERPKGSFSTLEIQRTEQGDSAMYLCASSFGTGVETQYFGPGTRLLVL.

This clone is a singleton in its sample. The chain employs TRBV5-4 and TRBJ1-1; D gene ambiguous. This CDR3 is built from 15 residues. Trimming left V 2 bases short and J 1 base short, with 12 bases between. Germline CDR1 is SGHNT and CDR2 is YYREEE (reference sequence). The DNA of the CDR3 is TGTGCCAGCAGCTTACCGACGGGTGGGAACACTGAAGCTTTCTTT. Translating gives CASSLPTGGNTEAFF. The full variable domain, its missing parts supplied by reference TRBV5-4 and TRBJ1-1, is ETGVTQSPTHLIKTRGQQVTLRCSSQSGHNTVSWYQQALGQGPQFIFQYYREEENGRGNFPPRFSGLQFPNYSSELNVNALELDDSALYLCASSLPTGGNTEAFFGQGTRLTVV.

This clone was detected once. The J gene is TRBJ2-7, the V gene TRBV5-1, with TRBD1 identical over 10 bases. V shed 4 bases, J shed 3 bases, and the junction held 10 bases outside the gene matches. Germline CDR1 reads SGHRS; CDR2 reads YFSETQ. The CDR3 is made up of 16 amino acids. The DNA for the CDR3 is TGCGCCAGCAGCCTTATGGGGACAGGGGAGATCTACGAGCAGTACTTC. Its protein is CASSLMGTGEIYEQYF.

This chain uses TRBV14 with TRBJ2-3; 7 bases line up with TRBD2. The V gene end was trimmed by 0 bases and the J gene end by 4 bases; junction bases not matched to a gene: 13. Germline CDR1 and CDR2: SGHDN and FVKESK. The CDR3 is 18 amino acids. The CDR3 DNA is TGTGCCAGCAGCCAAGATTGGCGGGCGGGAGTTGGAGCAGATACGCAGTATTTT. It codes for CASSQDWRAGVGADTQYF. Variable domain in full (rest from reference TRBV14 and TRBJ2-3): EAGVTQFPSHSVIEKGQTVTLRCDPISGHDNLYWYRRVMGKEIKFLLHFVKESKQDESGMPNNRFLAERTGGTYSTLKVQPAELEDSGVYFCASSQDWRAGVGADTQYFGPGTRLTVL.

The V and J genes are TRBV5-1 and TRBJ2-3; TRBD2 matches 8 bases. CDR1 is SGHRS, CDR2 YFSETQ, per germline. The CDR3 contains 17 residues. The V and J ends lost 0 bases and 3 bases, in that order; junction bases with no gene match: 9. CDR3 sequence: CASSLDSAGGVTDTQYF. CDR3 DNA: TGCGCCAGCAGCTTGGACTCGGCGGGAGGCGTAACAGATACGCAGTATTTT.

This CDR3 is CASSRGTSGRNEQFF. In nucleotides, the CDR3 is TGTGCCAGCAGCCGCGGGACTAGCGGGAGGAATGAGCAGTTCTTC. The chain uses TRBV7-9 and TRBJ2-1; TRBD2 matches 15 bases. Germline values: CDR1 SEHNR, CDR2 FQNEAQ (reference sequence). The CDR3 sequence is 15 residues long. After removal of 5 bases from V and 7 bases from J, the junction contained 3 bases not matched to a gene.

This clone was seen a single time. This rearrangement joins TRBV7-8 to TRBJ1-1; D unresolved. The CDR3 is 14 amino acids. Germline CDR1 and CDR2: SGHVS and FQNEAQ. V was trimmed by 4 bases and J by 5 bases, leaving 14 bases between them. CDR3 protein: CASSSRVRETEAFF. The CDR3 DNA sequence: TGTGCCAGCAGCTCCCGAGTAAGGGAGACTGAAGCTTTCTTT.

This rearrangement joins TRBV7-9 to TRBJ1-1; weak D call: TRBD1 (5 bases). V gave up 5 bases and J gave up 1 base, with 11 bases separating them. The V gene's germline CDR1 is SEHNR and CDR2 FQNEAQ (reference sequence). The CDR3 sequence is 14 residues long. This CDR3 is CASSPTTGNTEAFF. The CDR3 nucleotides are TGTGCCAGCAGCCCGACAACAGGGAACACTGAAGCTTTCTTT.

V is TRBV19 and J is TRBJ1-5; TRBD1 is a possible D gene (6 bases). The CDR3 has 16 amino acids. Trimming removed 8 bases from V and 0 bases from J, with 17 bases in between. Germline CDR1 reads LNHDA; CDR2 reads SQIVND (reference sequence). The CDR3: CASSQVQGYSNQPQHF. CDR3 nucleotides: TGTGCCAGTTCTCAGGTACAGGGCTATAGCAATCAGCCCCAGCATTTT. Looking up the rest from reference TRBV19 and TRBJ1-5 gives the full variable domain: DGGITQSPKYLFRKEGQNVTLSCEQNLNHDAMYWYRQDPGQGLRLIYYSQIVNDFQKGDIAEGYSVSREKKESFPLTVTSAQKNPTAFYLCASSQVQGYSNQPQHFGDGTRLSIL.

The V call is TRBV19, the J call TRBJ2-1, with 7 positions matching TRBD2. The CDR3 has 18 residues. Unmatched junction bases numbered 14, after V lost 4 bases and J lost 2 bases. The V gene's germline CDR1 is LNHDA and CDR2 SQIVND (reference sequence). CDR3 DNA: TGTGCCAGTAGTAGTGTTTGGTCGGGAGGAGGAACCTACAATGAGCAGTTCTTC. The encoded protein is CASSSVWSGGGTYNEQFF. The entire variable domain, with the rest obtained from reference TRBV19 and TRBJ2-1, is as follows: DGGITQSPKYLFRKEGQNVTLSCEQNLNHDAMYWYRQDPGQGLRLIYYSQIVNDFQKGDIAEGYSVSREKKESFPLTVTSAQKNPTAFYLCASSSVWSGGGTYNEQFFGPGTRLTVL.

This chain's CDR3 is CASSTIRDTSNYGYTF. The DNA of the CDR3 is TGTGCCAGTAGTACCATCCGGGACACTTCTAACTATGGCTACACCTTC. This rearrangement joins TRBV19 to TRBJ1-2, with a tentative D call TRBD1 (6 bases). Per germline, CDR1 LNHDA and CDR2 SQIVND (reference sequence). This CDR3 has 16 residues. Trimming left V 4 bases short and J 0 bases short, with 15 bases between.

The chain links TRBV7-2 to TRBJ1-4; the D gene is possibly TRBD1 (5 bases). Germline V gives CDR1 SGHTA, CDR2 FQGNSA. The CDR3 is 17 residues long. The V and J ends lost 1 base and 2 bases respectively, with 14 bases between them. The CDR3 sequence is CASSLDIGVATNEKLFF. The DNA of the CDR3 is TGTGCCAGCAGCTTAGATATAGGGGTGGCGACTAATGAAAAACTGTTTTTT.

The rearrangement links TRBV9 to TRBJ2-3, with D possibly TRBD1 on 6 matching bases. V shed 4 bases and J shed 4 bases, with 19 bases lying between them. Germline CDR1 is SGDLS and CDR2 is YYNGEE. There are 16 residues in the CDR3. This CDR3 reads CASSTHGPGASDTQYF. DNA for the CDR3: TGTGCCAGCAGCACCCATGGGCCAGGGGCGTCAGATACGCAGTATTTT.

V and J are TRBV5-1 and TRBJ2-1; 9 bases map to TRBD2. The ends lost 4 bases at V and 2 bases at J; junction bases unmatched: 7. Germline CDR1 reads SGHRS; CDR2 reads YFSETQ. This CDR3 is 16 amino acids long. As DNA, the CDR3 is TGCGCCAGCAGCAAGATCCTAGCGGGAACCTACAATGAGCAGTTCTTC. As protein: CASSKILAGTYNEQFF.

This chain joins TRBV9 and TRBJ2-5; weak D call: TRBD2 (5 bases). Germline V gives CDR1 SGDLS, CDR2 YYNGEE. This CDR3 contains 16 residues. V lost 3 bases and J lost 5, with 20 bases in between. This CDR3 reads CASSALAGLGGETQYF. The CDR3 region has the DNA TGTGCCAGCAGCGCCCTGGCGGGCCTTGGTGGTGAGACCCAGTACTTC. Combining the CDR3 with reference TRBV9 and TRBJ2-5 gives the whole variable domain DSGVTQTPKHLITATGQRVTLRCSPRSGDLSVYWYQQSLDQGLQFLIQYYNGEERAKGNILERFSAQQFPDLHSELNLSSLELGDSALYFCASSALAGLGGETQYFGPGTRLLVL.